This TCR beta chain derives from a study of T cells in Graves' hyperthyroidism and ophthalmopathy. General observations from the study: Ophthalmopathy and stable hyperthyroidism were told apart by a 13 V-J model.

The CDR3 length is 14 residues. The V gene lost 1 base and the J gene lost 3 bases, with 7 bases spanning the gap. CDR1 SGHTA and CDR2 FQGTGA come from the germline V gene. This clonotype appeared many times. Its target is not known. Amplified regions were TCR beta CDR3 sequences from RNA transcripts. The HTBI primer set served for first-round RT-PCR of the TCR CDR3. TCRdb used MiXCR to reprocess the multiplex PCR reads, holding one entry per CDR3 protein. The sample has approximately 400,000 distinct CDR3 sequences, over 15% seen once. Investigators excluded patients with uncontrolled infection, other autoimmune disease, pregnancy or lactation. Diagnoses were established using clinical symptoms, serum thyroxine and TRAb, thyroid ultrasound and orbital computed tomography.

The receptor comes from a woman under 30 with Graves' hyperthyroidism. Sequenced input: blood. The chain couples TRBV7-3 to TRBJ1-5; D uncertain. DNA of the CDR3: TGTGCCAGCAGCTTAAGCCAGGACAATCAGCCCCAGCATTTT. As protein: CASSLSQDNQPQHF.